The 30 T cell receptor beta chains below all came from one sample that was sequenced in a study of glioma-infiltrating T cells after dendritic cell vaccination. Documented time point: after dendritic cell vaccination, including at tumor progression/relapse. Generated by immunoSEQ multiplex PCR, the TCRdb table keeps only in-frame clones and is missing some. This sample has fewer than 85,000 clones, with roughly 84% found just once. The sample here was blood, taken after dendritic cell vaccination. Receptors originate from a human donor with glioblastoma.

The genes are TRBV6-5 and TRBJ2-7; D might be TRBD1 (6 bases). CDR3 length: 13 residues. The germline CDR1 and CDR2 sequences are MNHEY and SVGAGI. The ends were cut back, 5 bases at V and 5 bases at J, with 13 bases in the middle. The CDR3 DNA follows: TGTGCCAGCAGTCGAGACAGGTACCACGAGCAGTACTTC. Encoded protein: CASSRDRYHEQYF.

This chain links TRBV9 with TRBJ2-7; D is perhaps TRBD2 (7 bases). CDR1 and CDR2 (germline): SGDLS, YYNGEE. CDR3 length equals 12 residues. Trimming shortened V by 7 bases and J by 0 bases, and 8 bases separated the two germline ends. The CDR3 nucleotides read TGTGCCAGCGGGGGGGCCTCCTACGAGCAGTACTTC. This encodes CASGGASYEQYF.

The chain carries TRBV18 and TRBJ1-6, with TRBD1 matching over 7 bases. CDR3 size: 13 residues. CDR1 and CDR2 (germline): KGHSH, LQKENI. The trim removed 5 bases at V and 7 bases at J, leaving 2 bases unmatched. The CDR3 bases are TGTGCCAGCTCAGGGACAGCAAATTCACCCCTCCACTTT. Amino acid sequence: CASSGTANSPLHF. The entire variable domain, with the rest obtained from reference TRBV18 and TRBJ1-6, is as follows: NAGVMQNPRHLVRRRGQEARLRCSPMKGHSHVYWYRQLPEEGLKFMVYLQKENIIDESGMPKERFSAEFPKEGPSILRIQQVVRGDSAAYFCASSGTANSPLHFGNGTRLTVT.

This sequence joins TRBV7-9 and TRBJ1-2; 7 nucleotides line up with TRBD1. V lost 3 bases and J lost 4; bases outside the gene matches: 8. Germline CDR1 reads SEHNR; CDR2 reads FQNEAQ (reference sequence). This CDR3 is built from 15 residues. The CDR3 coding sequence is TGTGCCAGCAGCTTGGGGGACAGACGCTTCTATGGCTACACCTTC. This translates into CASSLGDRRFYGYTF.

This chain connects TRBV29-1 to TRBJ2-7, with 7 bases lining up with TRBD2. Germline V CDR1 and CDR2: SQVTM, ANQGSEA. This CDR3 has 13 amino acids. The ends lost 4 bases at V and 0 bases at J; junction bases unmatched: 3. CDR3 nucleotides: TGCAGCGTTGTATCTAGCGGCTCCTACGAGCAGTACTTC. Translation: CSVVSSGSYEQYF.

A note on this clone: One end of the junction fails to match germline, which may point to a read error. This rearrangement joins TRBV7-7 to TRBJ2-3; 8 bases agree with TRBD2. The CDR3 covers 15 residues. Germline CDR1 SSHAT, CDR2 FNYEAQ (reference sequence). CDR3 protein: CASSLGTREADTQYF. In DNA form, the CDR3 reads TGTGCTAGCAGCTTAGGGACTAGAGAGGCAGATACGCAGTATTTT.

The CDR3 DNA follows: TGCGCCAGCAGCCCGCTTCAGGGGCGGGCTGAAGCTTTCTTT. It codes for CASSPLQGRAEAFF. The chain uses TRBV5-1 and TRBJ1-1, with TRBD1 as a possible D gene (6 bases). CDR1 SGHRS and CDR2 YFSETQ come from the germline V gene. The V and J ends lost 4 bases and 6 bases respectively, with 16 bases between them. The CDR3 runs 14 residues.

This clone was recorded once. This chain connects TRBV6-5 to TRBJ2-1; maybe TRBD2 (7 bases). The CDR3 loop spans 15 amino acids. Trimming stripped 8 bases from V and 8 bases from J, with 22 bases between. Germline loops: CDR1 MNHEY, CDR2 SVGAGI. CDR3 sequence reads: CASLGLGGGGDEQFF. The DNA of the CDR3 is TGTGCCAGCCTTGGTCTGGGAGGGGGAGGAGATGAGCAGTTCTTC.

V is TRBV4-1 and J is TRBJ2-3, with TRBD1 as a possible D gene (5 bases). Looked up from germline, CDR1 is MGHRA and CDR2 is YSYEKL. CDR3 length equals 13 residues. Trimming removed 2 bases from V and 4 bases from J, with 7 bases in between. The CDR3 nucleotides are TGCGCCAGCAGCCAATTGGGGCCAGATACGCAGTATTTT. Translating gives CASSQLGPDTQYF.

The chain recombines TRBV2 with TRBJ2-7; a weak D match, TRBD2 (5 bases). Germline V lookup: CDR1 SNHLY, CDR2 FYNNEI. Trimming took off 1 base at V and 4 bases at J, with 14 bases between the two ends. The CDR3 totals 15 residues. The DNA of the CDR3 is TGTGCCAGCAGTGAAGTGGGGAGTGGAACTTACGAGCAGTACTTC. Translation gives CASSEVGSGTYEQYF.

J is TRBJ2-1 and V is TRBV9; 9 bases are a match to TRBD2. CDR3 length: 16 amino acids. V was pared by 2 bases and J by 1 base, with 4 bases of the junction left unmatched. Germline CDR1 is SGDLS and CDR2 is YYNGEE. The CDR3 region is CASSVLAGDSYNEQFF. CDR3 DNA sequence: TGTGCCAGCAGCGTCTTAGCGGGGGATTCCTACAATGAGCAGTTCTTC.

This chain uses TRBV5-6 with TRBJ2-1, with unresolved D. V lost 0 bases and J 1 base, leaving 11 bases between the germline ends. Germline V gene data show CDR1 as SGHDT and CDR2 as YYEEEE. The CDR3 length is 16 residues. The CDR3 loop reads CASSLERGRSYNEQFF. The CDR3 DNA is TGTGCCAGCAGCTTGGAACGAGGTCGATCCTACAATGAGCAGTTCTTC.

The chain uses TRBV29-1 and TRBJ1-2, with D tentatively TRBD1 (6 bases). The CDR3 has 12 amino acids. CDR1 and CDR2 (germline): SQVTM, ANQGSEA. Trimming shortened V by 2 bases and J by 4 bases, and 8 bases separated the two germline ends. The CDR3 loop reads CSVERQAYGYTF. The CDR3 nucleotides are TGCAGCGTTGAAAGACAGGCCTATGGCTACACCTTC.

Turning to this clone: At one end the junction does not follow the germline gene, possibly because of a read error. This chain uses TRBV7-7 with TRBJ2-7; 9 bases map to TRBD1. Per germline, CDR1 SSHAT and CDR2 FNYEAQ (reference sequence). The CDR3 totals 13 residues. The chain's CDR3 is CASTRDRAHEQYF. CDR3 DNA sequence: TGTGCTAGCACCCGGGACAGGGCCCACGAGCAGTACTTC.

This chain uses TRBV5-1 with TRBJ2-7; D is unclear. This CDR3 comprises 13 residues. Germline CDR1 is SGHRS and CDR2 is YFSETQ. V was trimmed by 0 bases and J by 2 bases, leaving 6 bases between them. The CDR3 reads CASSLATAYEQYF. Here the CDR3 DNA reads TGCGCCAGCAGCTTGGCCACGGCCTACGAGCAGTACTTC.

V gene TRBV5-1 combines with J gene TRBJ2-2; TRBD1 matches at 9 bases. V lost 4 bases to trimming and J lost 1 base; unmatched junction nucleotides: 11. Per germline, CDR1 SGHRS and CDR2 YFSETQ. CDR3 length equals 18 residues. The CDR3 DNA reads TGCGCCAGCAGCCCTCGGGCAAGACAGGGGGGGAACACCGGGGAGCTGTTTTTT. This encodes CASSPRARQGGNTGELFF. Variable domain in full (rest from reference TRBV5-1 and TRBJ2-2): KAGVTQTPRYLIKTRGQQVTLSCSPISGHRSVSWYQQTPGQGLQFLFEYFSETQRNKGNFPGRFSGRQFSNSRSEMNVSTLELGDSALYLCASSPRARQGGNTGELFFGEGSRLTVL.

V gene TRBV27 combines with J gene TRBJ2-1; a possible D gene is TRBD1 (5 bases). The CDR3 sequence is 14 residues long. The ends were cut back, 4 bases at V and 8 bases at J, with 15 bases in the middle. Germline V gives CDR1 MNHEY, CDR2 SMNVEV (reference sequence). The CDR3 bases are TGTGCCAGCAGTTGGCGGACACCTGGGGATGAGCAGTTCTTC. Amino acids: CASSWRTPGDEQFF.

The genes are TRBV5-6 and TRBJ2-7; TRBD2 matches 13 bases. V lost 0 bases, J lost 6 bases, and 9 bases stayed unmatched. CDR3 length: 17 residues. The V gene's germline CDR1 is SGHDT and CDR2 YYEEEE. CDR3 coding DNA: TGTGCCAGCAGCTTGGCCCCGGGACTAGCGGGATCGGTCGAGCAGTACTTC. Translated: CASSLAPGLAGSVEQYF.

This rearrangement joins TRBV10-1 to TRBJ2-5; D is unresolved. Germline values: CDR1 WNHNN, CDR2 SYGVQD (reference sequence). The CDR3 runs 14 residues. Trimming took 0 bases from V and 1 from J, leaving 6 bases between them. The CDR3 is CASSESGSQETQYF. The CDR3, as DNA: TGCGCCAGCAGTGAGTCGGGCAGCCAAGAGACCCAGTACTTC.

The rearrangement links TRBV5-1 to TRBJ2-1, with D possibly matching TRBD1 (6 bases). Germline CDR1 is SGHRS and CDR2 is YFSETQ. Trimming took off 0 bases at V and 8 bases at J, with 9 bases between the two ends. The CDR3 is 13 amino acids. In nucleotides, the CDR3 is TGCGCCAGCAGCTTGGAAGGGGGACATGAGCAGTTCTTC. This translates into CASSLEGGHEQFF.

For the CDR3, the DNA is TGTGCCAGCAGCTTAGGCCTGGGGCTAGCGGGAGGGAATTCTGAGCAGTTCTTC. It codes for CASSLGLGLAGGNSEQFF. This chain joins TRBV13 and TRBJ2-1, with TRBD2 matching 12 bases. The CDR3 totals 18 residues. Germline trimming cut 0 bases from V and 9 bases from J; bases unmatched to any gene: 12. The germline CDR1 and CDR2 sequences are PRHDT and FYEKMQ (reference sequence).

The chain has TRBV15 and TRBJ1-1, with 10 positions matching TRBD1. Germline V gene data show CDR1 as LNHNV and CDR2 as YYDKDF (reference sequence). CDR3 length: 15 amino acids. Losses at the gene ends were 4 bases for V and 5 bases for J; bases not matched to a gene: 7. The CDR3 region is CATSKTGGERTEAFF. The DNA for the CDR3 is TGTGCCACCAGCAAGACAGGGGGCGAGCGAACTGAAGCTTTCTTT. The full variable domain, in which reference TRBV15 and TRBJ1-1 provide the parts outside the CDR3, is DAMVIQNPRYQVTQFGKPVTLSCSQTLNHNVMYWYQQKSSQAPKLLFHYYDKDFNNEADTPDNFQSRRPNTSFCFLDIRSPGLGDTAMYLCATSKTGGERTEAFFGQGTRLTVV.

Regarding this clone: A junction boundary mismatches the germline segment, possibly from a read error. CDR3 in DNA: TGTGCCTGGGGTGTAGAGGAGACCCAGTACTTC. The encoded protein is CAWGVEETQYF. This rearrangement joins TRBV30 to TRBJ2-5; D unresolved. From germline, CDR1 is GTSNPN and CDR2 SVGIG (reference sequence). The CDR3 is 11 residues long. Looking up the rest from reference TRBV30 and TRBJ2-5 gives the full variable domain: SQTIHQWPATLVQPVGSPLSLECTVEGTSNPNLYWYRQAAGRGLQLLFYSVGIGQISSEVPQNLSASRPQDRQFILSSKKLLLSDSGFYLCAWGVEETQYFGPGTRLLVL.

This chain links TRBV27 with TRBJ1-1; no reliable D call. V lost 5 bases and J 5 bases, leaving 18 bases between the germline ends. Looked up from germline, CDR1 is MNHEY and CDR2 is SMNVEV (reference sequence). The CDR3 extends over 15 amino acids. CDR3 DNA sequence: TGTGCCAGCAGTCTAAATACAGAAGATGGGACTGAAGCTTTCTTT. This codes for CASSLNTEDGTEAFF.

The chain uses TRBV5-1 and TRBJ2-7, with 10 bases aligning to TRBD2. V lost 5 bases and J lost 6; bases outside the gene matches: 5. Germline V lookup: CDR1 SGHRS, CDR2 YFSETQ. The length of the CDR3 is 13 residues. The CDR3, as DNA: TGCGCCAGCAGGGTACTAGCGGGAAGCGAGCAGTACTTC. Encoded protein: CASRVLAGSEQYF.

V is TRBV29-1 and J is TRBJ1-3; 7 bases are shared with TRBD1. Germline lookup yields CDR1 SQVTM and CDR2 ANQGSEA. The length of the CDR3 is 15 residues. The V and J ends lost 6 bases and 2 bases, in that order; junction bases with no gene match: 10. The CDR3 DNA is TGCAGCGTCGCACAGGGGAATACTCCTGGAAACACCATATATTTT. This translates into CSVAQGNTPGNTIYF.

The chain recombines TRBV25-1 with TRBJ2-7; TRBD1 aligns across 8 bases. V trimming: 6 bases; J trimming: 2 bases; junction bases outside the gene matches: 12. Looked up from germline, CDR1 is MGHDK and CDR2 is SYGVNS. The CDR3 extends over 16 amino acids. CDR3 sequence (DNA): TGTGCCAGCAGGCTCTTGGGACAGGAAATTCCCTACGAGCAGTACTTC. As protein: CASRLLGQEIPYEQYF.

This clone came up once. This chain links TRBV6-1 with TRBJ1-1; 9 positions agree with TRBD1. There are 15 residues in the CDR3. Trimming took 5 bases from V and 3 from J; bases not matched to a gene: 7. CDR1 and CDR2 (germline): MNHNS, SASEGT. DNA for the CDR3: TGTGCCAGCAGTTCTTGGACAGGGGAGTACACTGAAGCTTTCTTT. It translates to CASSSWTGEYTEAFF.

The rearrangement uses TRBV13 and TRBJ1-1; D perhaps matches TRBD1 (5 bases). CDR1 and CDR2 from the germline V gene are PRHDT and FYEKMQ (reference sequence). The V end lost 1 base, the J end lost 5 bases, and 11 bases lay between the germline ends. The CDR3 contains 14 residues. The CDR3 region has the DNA TGTGCCAGCAGCTTAGTTGACAGTCGAACTGAAGCTTTCTTT. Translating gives CASSLVDSRTEAFF.

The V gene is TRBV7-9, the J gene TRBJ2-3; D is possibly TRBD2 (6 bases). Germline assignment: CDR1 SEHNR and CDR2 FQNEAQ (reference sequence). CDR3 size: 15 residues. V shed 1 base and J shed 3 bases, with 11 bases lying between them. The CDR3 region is CASSLVGGVTDTQYF. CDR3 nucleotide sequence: TGTGCCAGCAGCTTAGTGGGCGGGGTAACAGATACGCAGTATTTT.